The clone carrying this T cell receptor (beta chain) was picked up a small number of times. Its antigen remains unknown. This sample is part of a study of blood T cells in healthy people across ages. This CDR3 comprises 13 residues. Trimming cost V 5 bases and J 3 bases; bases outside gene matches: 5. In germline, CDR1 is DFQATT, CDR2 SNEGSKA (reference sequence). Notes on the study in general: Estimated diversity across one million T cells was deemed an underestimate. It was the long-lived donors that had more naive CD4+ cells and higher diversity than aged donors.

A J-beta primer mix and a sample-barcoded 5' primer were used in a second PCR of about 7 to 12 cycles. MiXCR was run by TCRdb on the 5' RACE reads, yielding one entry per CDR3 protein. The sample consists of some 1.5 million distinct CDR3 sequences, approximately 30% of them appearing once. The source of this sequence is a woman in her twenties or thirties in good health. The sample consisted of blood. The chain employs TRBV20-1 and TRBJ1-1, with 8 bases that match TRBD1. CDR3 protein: CSAATGVHTEAFF. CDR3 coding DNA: TGCAGTGCTGCGACAGGGGTACACACTGAAGCTTTCTTT.